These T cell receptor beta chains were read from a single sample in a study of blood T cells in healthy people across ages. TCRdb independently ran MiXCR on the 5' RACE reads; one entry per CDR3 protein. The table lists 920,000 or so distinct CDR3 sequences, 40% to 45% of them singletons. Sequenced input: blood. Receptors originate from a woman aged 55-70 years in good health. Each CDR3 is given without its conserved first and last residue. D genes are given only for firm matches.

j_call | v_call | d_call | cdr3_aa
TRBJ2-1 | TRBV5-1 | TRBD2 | ASSFTSAGSYNEQF
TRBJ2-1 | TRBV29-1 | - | SVEDQGGGPTNEQF
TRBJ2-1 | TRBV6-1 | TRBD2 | AITGSRPGLAGANEQF
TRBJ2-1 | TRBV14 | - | ASSQDSRTHPNNEQF
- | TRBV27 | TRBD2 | ASSLSRTSGNYEQY
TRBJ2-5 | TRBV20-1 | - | SARDPFFDIQQPYTRGETQY
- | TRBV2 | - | ASSGRLDEQY
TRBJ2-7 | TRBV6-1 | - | ASSEVGSSSYEQY
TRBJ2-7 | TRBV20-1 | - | SARDQARVYEQY
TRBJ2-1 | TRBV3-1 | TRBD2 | ASSRRLAGGLRNEQF
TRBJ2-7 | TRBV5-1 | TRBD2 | VSSLSGSGDEQY
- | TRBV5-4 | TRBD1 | ASSLDRGLSEQY
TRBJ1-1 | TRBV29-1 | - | SVEVGVNTEAF
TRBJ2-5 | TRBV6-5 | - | ASSYSVEAETQY
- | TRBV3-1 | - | ASSQVALISYNEQY
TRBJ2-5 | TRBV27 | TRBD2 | ASSGSGRSQETQY
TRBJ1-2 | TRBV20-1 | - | SARADNYGYT
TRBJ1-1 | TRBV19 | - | ASSRGRRMNTEAF
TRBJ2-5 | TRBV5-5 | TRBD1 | ASSLQGAKGYNEQY
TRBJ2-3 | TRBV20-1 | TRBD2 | SARLAATDTQY
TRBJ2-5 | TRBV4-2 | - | ASSQDPHSEGYQETQY
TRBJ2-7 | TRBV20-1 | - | SARAEEGRSPYEQY
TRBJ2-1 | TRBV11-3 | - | ASSHNSNEQF
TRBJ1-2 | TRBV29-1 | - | STIRAVGLRAGYGYT
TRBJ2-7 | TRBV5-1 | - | ASSAGPGIPSSYEQY
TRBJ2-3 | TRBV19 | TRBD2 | ASSIIAGAGTQY
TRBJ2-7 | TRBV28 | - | ASGIYEQY
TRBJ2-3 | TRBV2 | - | ASKELGTDTQY
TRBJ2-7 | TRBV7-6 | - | ASSTSPQGYEQY
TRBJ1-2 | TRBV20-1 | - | SARETGQIYT
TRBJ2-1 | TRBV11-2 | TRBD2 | ASSYRGGSGSSYNEQF
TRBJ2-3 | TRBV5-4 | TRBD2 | ASSLVPSGRSTDTQY
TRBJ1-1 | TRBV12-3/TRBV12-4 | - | ASSPATDTEAF
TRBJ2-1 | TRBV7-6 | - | ASYPGLRPYNGQF
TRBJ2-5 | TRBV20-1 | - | SARDRDRGFQETQY
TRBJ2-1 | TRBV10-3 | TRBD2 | AISASGGRGGNEQF
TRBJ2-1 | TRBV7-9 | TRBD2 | AGSLAGQATEQF
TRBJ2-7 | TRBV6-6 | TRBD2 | ASSLGLAGVIYEQY
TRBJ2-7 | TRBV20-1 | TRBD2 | SATSGRARGYEQY
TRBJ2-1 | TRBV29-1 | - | SVARRYQGQF
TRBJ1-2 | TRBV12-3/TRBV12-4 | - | ASSGQLANYGYT
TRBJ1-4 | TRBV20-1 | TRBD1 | SATGGVNEKLF
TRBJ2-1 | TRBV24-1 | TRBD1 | ATSDSGTVSSYNEQF
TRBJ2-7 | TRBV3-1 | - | ASSPMTNATSYEQY
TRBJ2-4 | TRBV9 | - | ASSPAGLDIQY
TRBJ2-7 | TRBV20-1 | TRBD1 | SAPGQGGDEQY
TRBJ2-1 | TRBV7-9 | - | ASSLGRAGEQF
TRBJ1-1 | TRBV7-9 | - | ASSLNDRGIAEAF
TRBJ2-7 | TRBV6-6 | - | ASKGAGYEQY
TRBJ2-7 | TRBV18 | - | ASSPRPDSYEQY
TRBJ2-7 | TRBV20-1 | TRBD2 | SAITTSGRFYEQY
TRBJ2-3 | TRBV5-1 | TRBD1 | ASSPGQATDTQY
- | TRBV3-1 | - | ASSQVGSYNEQY
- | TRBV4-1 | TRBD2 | ASSGAGLPRVGGTYNEQY
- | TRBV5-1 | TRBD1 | ASSLTTGLSEQY
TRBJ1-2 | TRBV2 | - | ASIGKAYGYT
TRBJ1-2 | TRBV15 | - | ATSRERGGYGYT